The T cell receptor beta chain described here comes from a study of cytomegalovirus exposure and HLA in healthy donors. Overall study context: Falling in the Caucasian-associated ancestry cluster were 81% of approximately 410 genotyped donors. Overall study results and limits: Analysis performed later found over 15,000 TCR beta sequences associated with HLA alleles at 0.05 false discovery rate. In a later analysis, compared with equally common non-associated chains, HLA-associated beta chains were more expanded. Across donors, most TCRs were seen rarely, yet some public ones were widespread.

It was with 60 Vbeta and 13 Jbeta primers that the PCR ran. Assay used: immunoSEQ multiplex PCR; TCRdb lists only in-frame clones, some missing. The table shows 180,000 or so clones, with 65% to 85% occurring only once. The CDR3 sequence is 17 residues long. V was clipped by 0 bases and J by 0 bases; unmatched bases: 5. From germline, CDR1 is SGHRS and CDR2 YFSETQ. Concerning this clone itself: The antigen is not known.

The sample was PBMCs. The chain combines TRBV5-1 with TRBJ2-7; 11 bases map to TRBD2. This TCR came from a girl aged 10-17 years in good health and CMV-seropositive. The CDR3 is CASSLALSGGASYEQYF. The CDR3 bases are TGCGCCAGCAGCTTGGCCCTTAGCGGGGGGGCCTCCTACGAGCAGTACTTC. The variable domain in full, with the rest retrieved from reference TRBV5-1 and TRBJ2-7, is KAGVTQTPRYLIKTRGQQVTLSCSPISGHRSVSWYQQTPGQGLQFLFEYFSETQRNKGNFPGRFSGRQFSNSRSEMNVSTLELGDSALYLCASSLALSGGASYEQYFGPGTRLTVT.